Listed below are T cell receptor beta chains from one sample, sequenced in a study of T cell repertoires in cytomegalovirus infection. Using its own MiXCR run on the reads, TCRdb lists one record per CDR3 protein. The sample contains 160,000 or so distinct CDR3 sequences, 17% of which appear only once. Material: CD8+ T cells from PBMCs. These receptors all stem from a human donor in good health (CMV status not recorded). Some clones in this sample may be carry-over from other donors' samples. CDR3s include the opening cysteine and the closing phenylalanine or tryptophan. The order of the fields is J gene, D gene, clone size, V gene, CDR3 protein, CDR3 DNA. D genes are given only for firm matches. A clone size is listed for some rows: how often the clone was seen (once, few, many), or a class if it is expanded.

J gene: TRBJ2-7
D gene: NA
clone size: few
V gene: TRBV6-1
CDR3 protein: CASKQGYEQYF
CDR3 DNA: TGTGCCAGCAAACAGGGATACGAGCAGTACTTC

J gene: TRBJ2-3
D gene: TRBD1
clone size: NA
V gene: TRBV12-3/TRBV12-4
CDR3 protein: CASSSRDRPDTQYF
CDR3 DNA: TGTGCCAGCAGTTCCCGGGACAGACCAGATACGCAGTATTTT

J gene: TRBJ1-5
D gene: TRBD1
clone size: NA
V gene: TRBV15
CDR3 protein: CATSRGTGEGQPQHF
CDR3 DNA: TGTGCCACCAGCAGAGGGACAGGGGAAGGTCAGCCCCAGCATTTT

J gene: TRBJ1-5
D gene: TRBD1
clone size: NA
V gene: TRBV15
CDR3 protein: CATSRDRADRGGKPQHF
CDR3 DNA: TGTGCCACCAGCAGAGATCGAGCGGACAGGGGCGGGAAGCCCCAGCATTTT

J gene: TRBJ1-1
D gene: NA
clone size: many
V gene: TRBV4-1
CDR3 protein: CASSPDGQMNTEAFF
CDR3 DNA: TGCGCCAGCAGCCCAGACGGCCAGATGAACACTGAAGCTTTCTTT

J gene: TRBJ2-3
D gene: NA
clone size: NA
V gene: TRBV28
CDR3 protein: CASSLLFDTQYF
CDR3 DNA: TGTGCCAGCAGTTTATTGTTCGATACGCAGTATTTT

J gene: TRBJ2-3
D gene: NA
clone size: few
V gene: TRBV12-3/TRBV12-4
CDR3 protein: CASTGGPYTDTQYF
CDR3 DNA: TGTGCCAGCACCGGGGGGCCCTACACAGATACGCAGTATTTT

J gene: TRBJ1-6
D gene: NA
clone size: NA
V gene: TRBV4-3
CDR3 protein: CASSQANPGSPLHF
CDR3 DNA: TGCGCCAGCAGCCAAGCCAACCCGGGGTCACCCCTCCACTTT

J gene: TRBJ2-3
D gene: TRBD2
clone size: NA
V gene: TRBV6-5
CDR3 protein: CASSGGGWVQYF
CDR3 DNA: TGTGCCAGTAGCGGGGGTGGGTGGGTGCAGTATTTT

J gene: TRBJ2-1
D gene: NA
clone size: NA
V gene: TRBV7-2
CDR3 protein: CASSLHDLSSYNEQFF
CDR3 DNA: TGTGCCAGCAGCCTACATGACCTGAGCTCCTACAATGAGCAGTTCTTC

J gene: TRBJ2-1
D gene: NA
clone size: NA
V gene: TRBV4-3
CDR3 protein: CASSQDESPHNEQFF
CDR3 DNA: TGCGCCAGCAGCCAAGATGAAAGCCCCCACAATGAGCAGTTCTTC

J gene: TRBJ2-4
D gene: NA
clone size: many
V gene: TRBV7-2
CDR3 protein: CASSPENWGIQYF
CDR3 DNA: TGTGCCAGCAGCCCTGAAAACTGGGGCATTCAGTACTTC

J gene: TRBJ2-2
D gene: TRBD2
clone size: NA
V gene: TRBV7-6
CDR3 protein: CASSFEGGLAGGVGELFF
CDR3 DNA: TGTGCCAGCAGCTTCGAAGGGGGACTAGCGGGAGGCGTCGGGGAGCTGTTTTTT

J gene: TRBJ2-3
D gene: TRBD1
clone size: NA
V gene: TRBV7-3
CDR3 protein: CASSFRGRDTDTQYF
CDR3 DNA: TGTGCCAGCAGCTTCAGGGGGCGCGACACAGATACGCAGTATTTT

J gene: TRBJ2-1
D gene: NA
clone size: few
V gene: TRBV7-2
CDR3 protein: CASAGSGSGYNEQFF
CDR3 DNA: TGTGCCAGTGCGGGCAGCGGTTCTGGCTACAATGAGCAGTTCTTC

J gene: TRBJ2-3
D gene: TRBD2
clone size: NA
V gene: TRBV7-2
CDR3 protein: CASSLSTSGRLPGDTQYF
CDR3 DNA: TGTGCCAGCAGCTTAAGCACTAGCGGGAGGCTCCCCGGAGATACGCAGTATTTT

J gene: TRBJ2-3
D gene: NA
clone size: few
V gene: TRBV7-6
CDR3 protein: CASSLSRGFDDTQYF
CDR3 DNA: TGTGCCAGCAGCTTAAGCCGCGGATTCGACGATACGCAGTATTTT

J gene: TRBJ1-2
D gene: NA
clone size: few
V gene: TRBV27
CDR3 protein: CASSSTDGSNYGYTF
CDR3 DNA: TGTGCCAGCAGTTCCACCGACGGATCTAACTATGGCTACACCTTC

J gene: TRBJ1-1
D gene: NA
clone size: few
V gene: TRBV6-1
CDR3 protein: CASSIGGLNTEAFF
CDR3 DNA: TGTGCCAGCTCCATAGGTGGTTTGAACACTGAAGCTTTCTTT

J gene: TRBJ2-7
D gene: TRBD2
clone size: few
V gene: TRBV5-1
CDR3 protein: CASSLRPGLAGDLSYEQYF
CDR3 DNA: TGCGCCAGCAGCTTGAGGCCTGGACTAGCGGGAGACCTCTCCTACGAGCAGTACTTC

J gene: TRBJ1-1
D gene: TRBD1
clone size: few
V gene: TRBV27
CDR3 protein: CASSLSGTAYTEAFF
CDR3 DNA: TGTGCCAGCAGTCTCTCCGGGACAGCTTACACTGAAGCTTTCTTT

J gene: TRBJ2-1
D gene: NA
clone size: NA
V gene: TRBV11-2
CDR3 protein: CASRLGGGAHNEQFF
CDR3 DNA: TGTGCCAGCAGGCTAGGGGGGGGCGCTCACAATGAGCAGTTCTTC

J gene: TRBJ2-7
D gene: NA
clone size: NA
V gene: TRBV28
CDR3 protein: CASSSLDGSYEQYF
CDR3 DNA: TGTGCCAGCAGTTCCTTGGACGGCTCCTACGAGCAGTACTTC

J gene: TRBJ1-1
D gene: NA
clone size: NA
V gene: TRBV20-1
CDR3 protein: CSARSAGVNTEAFF
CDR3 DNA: TGCAGTGCTAGATCAGCAGGGGTGAACACTGAAGCTTTCTTT

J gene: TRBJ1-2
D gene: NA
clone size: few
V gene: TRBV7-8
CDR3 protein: CASSLTTRRGYGYTF
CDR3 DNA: TGTGCCAGCAGCTTAACAACGCGTAGGGGCTATGGCTACACCTTC

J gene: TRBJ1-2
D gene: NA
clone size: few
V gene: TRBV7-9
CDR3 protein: CASSPLWRQGSYGYTF
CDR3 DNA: TGTGCCAGCAGCCCCCTATGGCGGCAGGGGAGTTATGGCTACACCTTC

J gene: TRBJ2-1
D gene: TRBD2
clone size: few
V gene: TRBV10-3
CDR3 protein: CAIEGSGGANEQFF
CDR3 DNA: TGTGCCATCGAGGGTAGCGGGGGGGCGAATGAGCAGTTCTTC

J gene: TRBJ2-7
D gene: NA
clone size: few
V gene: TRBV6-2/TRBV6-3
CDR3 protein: CASSYDVSYEQYF
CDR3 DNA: TGTGCCAGCAGTTACGACGTTTCCTACGAGCAGTACTTC

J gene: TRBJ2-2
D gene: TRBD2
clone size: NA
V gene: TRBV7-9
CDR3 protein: CASSTLAGTTGELFF
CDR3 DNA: TGTGCCAGCAGCACACTAGCGGGGACTACCGGGGAGCTGTTTTTT

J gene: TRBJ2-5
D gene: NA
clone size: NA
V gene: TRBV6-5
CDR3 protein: CASSPREIQETQYF
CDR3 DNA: TGTGCCAGCAGTCCGAGGGAGATCCAAGAGACCCAGTACTTC

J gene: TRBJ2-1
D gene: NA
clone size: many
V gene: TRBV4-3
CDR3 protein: CASSQDGGDEQFF
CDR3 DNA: TGCGCCAGCAGCCAAGATGGCGGCGATGAGCAGTTCTTC

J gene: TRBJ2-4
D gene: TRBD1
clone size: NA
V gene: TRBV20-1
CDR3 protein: CSARRTGENIQYF
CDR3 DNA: TGCAGTGCTAGACGGACAGGAGAAAACATTCAGTACTTC

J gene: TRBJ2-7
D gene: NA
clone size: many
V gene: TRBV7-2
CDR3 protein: CASSLGAGNYEQYF
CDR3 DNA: TGTGCCAGCAGCTTAGGAGCGGGTAACTACGAGCAGTACTTC

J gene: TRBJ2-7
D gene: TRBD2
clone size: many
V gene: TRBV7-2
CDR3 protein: CASSLELAGVYEQYF
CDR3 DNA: TGTGCCAGCAGCTTAGAACTAGCGGGAGTGTACGAGCAGTACTTC

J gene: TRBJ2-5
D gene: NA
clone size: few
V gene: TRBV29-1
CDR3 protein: CSAGLEVSTQYF
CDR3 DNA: TGCAGCGCCGGATTGGAGGTCTCGACCCAGTACTTC

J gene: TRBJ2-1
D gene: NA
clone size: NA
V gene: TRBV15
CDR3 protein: CATSPREEGEQFF
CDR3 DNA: TGTGCCACCAGTCCCCGAGAAGAGGGCGAGCAGTTCTTC

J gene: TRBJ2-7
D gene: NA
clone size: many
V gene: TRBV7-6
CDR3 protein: CASSLAPQSSYEQYF
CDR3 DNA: TGTGCCAGCAGCTTAGCGCCGCAGAGCTCCTACGAGCAGTACTTC

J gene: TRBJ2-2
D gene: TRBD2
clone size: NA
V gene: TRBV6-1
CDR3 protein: CASSRGLAGGPGGELFF
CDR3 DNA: TGTGCCAGCAGCCGTGGACTAGCGGGAGGGCCCGGCGGGGAGCTGTTTTTT

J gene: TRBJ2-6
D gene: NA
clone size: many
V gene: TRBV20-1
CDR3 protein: CSARSSAGAFLTF
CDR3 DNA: TGCAGTGCTAGGAGTAGCGCTGGGGCCTTCCTGACTTTC

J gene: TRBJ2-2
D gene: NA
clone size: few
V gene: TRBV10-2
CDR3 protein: CASSGPSGTGELFF
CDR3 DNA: TGCGCCAGCAGTGGACCCTCGGGCACCGGGGAGCTGTTTTTT

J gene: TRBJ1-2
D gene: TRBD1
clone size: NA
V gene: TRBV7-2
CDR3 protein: CASSSGTGMDYGYTF
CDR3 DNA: TGTGCCAGCAGCTCGGGGACAGGGATGGACTATGGCTACACCTTC

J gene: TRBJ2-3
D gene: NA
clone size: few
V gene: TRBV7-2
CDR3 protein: CASSLGVMGTDTQYF
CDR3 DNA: TGTGCCAGCAGCCTGGGGGTTATGGGCACAGATACGCAGTATTTT

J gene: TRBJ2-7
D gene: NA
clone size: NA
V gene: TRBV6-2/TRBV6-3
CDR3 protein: CATLILRDNSYEQYF
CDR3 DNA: TGTGCCACCCTCATCCTCCGGGACAACTCCTACGAGCAGTACTTC

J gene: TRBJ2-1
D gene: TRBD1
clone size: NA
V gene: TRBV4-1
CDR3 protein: CASSAQGAQDEQFF
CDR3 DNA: TGCGCCAGCAGCGCACAGGGGGCGCAGGATGAGCAGTTCTTC